The rows below give T cell receptor beta chains drawn from one sample of a study of radiation and T cells in renal cell carcinoma. Here immunoSEQ multiplex PCR was the method, and the copy in TCRdb shows in-frame clones only, minus some. The sample gives 10,000 to 15,000 clones, 33% of which show up once; 15% to 19% is in the top ten. Sample: tumor tissue, taken from a patient whose treatment included radiotherapy and nephrectomy. Every receptor here comes from a man aged 55 to 70 with renal cell carcinoma. Each CDR3 is given without its conserved first and last residue. Fields, in order: V gene, J gene, CDR3 length, CDR3 protein.

>TRBV5-6|TRBJ1-1|11
ASTLRRDTEAF
>TRBV7-6|TRBJ2-3|11
ASSLARADTQY
>TRBV30|TRBJ2-7|13
AWAAYGQSSYEQY
>TRBV6-6|TRBJ1-4|10
ASSQGTGKLF
>TRBV4-1|TRBJ1-2|14
ASSQPGTSANYGYT
>TRBV7-7|TRBJ2-2|11
ASSLSGGAELF
>TRBV4-3|TRBJ1-2|12
ASSHETGVYGYT
>TRBV18|TRBJ2-3|14
ASSPRTSGSSDTQY
>TRBV5-4|TRBJ2-1|13
ASSLDRGPYNEQF
>TRBV5-1|TRBJ1-1|12
ASGRDSSSTEAF
>TRBV9|TRBJ2-5|10
ASSVREETQY
>TRBV7-2|TRBJ2-5|13
ASSRTSGSFETQY
>TRBV7-2|TRBJ2-7|13
ASSLLAGASYEQY
>TRBV4-1|TRBJ1-2|12
ASSQDYTSGGYT
>TRBV14|TRBJ2-3|15
ASSRASGLRRTDTQY
>TRBV6-5|TRBJ1-1|13
ASSYSAGSHTEAF
>TRBV25-1|TRBJ2-2|13
ASSTSGSNPGELF
>TRBV9|TRBJ1-2|13
ASSVSLSSNYGYT
>TRBV7-8|TRBJ2-7|13
ASTLGGARLYEQY
>TRBV2|TRBJ1-1|12
ASSDGALNTEAF
>TRBV27|TRBJ1-2|15
ASSPQPPGGGYYGYT
>TRBV4-3|TRBJ2-7|14
ASSQDSGQASYEQY
>TRBV30|TRBJ1-5|12
ASLDKYSNQPQH
>TRBV11-2|TRBJ2-1|14
ASSGKGRGAYNEQF
>TRBV5-4|TRBJ2-5|15
ASSLDLDSSFQETQY
>TRBV5-1|TRBJ2-7|13
ASSLNTGSPYEQY
>TRBV30|TRBJ1-5|12
AWSKGVSNQPQH
>TRBV9|TRBJ2-3|12
ASSVEPSGIVQY
>TRBV10-3|TRBJ2-5|15
AISERASGGIQETQY
>TRBV27|TRBJ1-1|11
ASRRSMNTEAF
>TRBV9|TRBJ1-3|14
ASSVEGTGNGNTIY
>TRBV7-2|TRBJ2-4|10
ASSSDSHIQY
>TRBV29-1|TRBJ1-4|11
SVATGAGEKLF